The 10 T cell receptor beta chains reported below all come from one sample, sequenced in a study of tumor-infiltrating lymphocytes in primary liver carcinoma. Unsorted bulk tissue of about 20-32 mg yielded co-extracted RNA and DNA. Reverse transcription of about 0.5 ug total RNA with a constant-region primer produced TCR beta cDNA. Sequencing libraries for TCR beta derived from three nested multiplex PCR rounds that used slightly modified ARM-PCR. TRBV1-TRBV30 forward primers paired with a C-beta reverse primer were used in the first two PCR rounds, which ran approximately 11 cycles each. TCRdb re-derived calls from the multiplex PCR reads in MiXCR, one entry per CDR3 protein. The sample gives 90,000 to 150,000 distinct CDR3 sequences, approximately 68% of which show up once; about 8% is in the top ten. The sequenced material came from tumor-adjacent normal liver tissue. These receptors all stem from an older woman with primary liver carcinoma and hepatitis B virus infection.

Only a few counts were recorded for this clonotype. V usage is TRBV19 and J usage is TRBJ2-1, with D perhaps assigned TRBD1 or TRBD2 (5 bases each). Trimming removed 9 bases at V and 9 bases at J, with 9 bases between. The CDR3 runs 10 residues. Germline CDR1 and CDR2: LNHDA and SQIVND (reference sequence). CDR3 region: CASGTGEQFF. The CDR3 DNA reads as TGTGCCAGCGGGACGGGTGAGCAGTTCTTC.

This clonotype was seen only once. A read error may account for a junction end that differs from germline. The chain recombines TRBV6-1 with TRBJ1-5; no firm D call. In germline, CDR1 is MNHNS, CDR2 SASEGT. This CDR3 is built from 17 residues. The chain's CDR3 is CASSDFGSESRNQPQHF. CDR3 bases: TGTGCCAGCAGTGATTTCGGGTCAGAAAGTAGGAATCAGCCCCAACATTTT.

The chain uses TRBV11-1 and TRBJ2-1, with D possibly TRBD2 on 5 matching bases. This CDR3 region has 16 residues. Looked up from germline, CDR1 is SGHAT and CDR2 is FQDESV (reference sequence). V shed 1 base and J shed 4 bases, with 14 bases lying between them. In DNA, the CDR3 is TGTGCCAGCAGCTTAGATATCTCGGGGAGTTACAATGAGCAGTTCTTC. Translation gives CASSLDISGSYNEQFF.

In its sample, this clonotype was seen many times. The V call is TRBV2, the J call TRBJ1-2, with a weak D call TRBD1 (6 bases). This CDR3 has 12 residues. Germline V CDR1 and CDR2: SNHLY, FYNNEI. V dropped 6 bases and J dropped 3 bases, with 8 bases sitting between them. This CDR3 is CASSYRDYGYTF. The CDR3 bases are TGTGCCAGCAGCTACAGGGACTATGGCTACACCTTC.

As regards this clonotype: A much larger clonotype is one base distant, so this may be a read error. The chain joins TRBV6-6 to TRBJ2-3; weak D call: TRBD2 (6 bases). The germline gives CDR1 MNHNY, CDR2 SVGAGI (reference sequence). This CDR3 contains 17 residues. This CDR3 is CASSYSFGSGSTDMQYF. The DNA for the CDR3 is TGTGCCAGCAGTTACTCTTTTGGCAGCGGGTCCACAGATATGCAGTATTTT.

At least ten counts were recorded for this clonotype. In nucleotides, the CDR3 is TGTGCCAGCACCCCCGGGACAGCTAATTCACCCCTCCACTTT. This encodes CASTPGTANSPLHF. The V call is TRBV5-4, the J call TRBJ1-6; the match to TRBD1 covers 7 bases. With 6 bases clipped from V and 6 bases from J, the junction kept 6 bases outside the gene matches. This CDR3 is built from 14 residues. Germline V gene lookup returns CDR1 SGHNT and CDR2 YYREEE (reference sequence).

This sequence joins TRBV19 and TRBJ2-1, with 14 bases lining up with TRBD2. The CDR3 has 15 amino acids. Looked up from germline, CDR1 is LNHDA and CDR2 is SQIVND (reference sequence). V lost 9 bases, J lost 8 bases, and 9 bases stayed unmatched. The CDR3 region has the DNA TGTGCCAGCCACCCCGGGACTAGCGGGAGTTATGAGCAGTTCTTC. This sequence encodes CASHPGTSGSYEQFF.

This clonotype was seen at least ten times. V usage is TRBV5-1 and J usage is TRBJ2-1; TRBD2 agrees at 8 bases. V was pared by 4 bases and J by 10 bases, with 10 bases of the junction left unmatched. Germline CDR1 and CDR2: SGHRS and YFSETQ. The length of the CDR3 is 14 residues. The CDR3 region is CASSPGGAGDEQFF. The CDR3 DNA is TGCGCCAGCAGCCCTGGGGGAGCGGGAGACGAGCAGTTCTTC.

The chain employs TRBV10-2 and TRBJ2-3; D gene unclear. Trimming removed 2 bases at V and 4 bases at J, with 7 bases between. Germline CDR1 WSHSY, CDR2 SAAADI. The CDR3 consists of 13 residues. CDR3 loop: CASSELIADTQYF. DNA for the CDR3: TGCGCCAGCAGTGAGCTGATCGCAGATACGCAGTATTTT.

Worth noting for this clonotype: It may be a read error: a sequence one base away is much more abundant. V usage is TRBV12-5 and J usage is TRBJ2-2; D is unclear. This CDR3 spans 14 amino acids. Trimming shortened V by 4 bases and J by 4 bases, and 10 bases separated the two germline ends. CDR1 is LGHNT, CDR2 FRNRAP, per germline. DNA for the CDR3: TGTGCTAGTGGTTCCCTACCGAGCACCGGGGAGCTGTTTTTT. Translated, it gives CASGSLPSTGELFF.